The next 3 T cell receptor beta chains were all read from a single sample in a study of blood T cell repertoires in COVID-19. Profiled with immunoSEQ multiplex PCR; TCRdb holds only in-frame clones, not every one. The sample lists about 140,000 clones, about 87% occurring once. Sequencing was carried out using peripheral blood. These receptors were obtained from an elderly woman with acute or convalescent COVID-19.

This clone was seen a handful of times. The genes are TRBV9 and TRBJ2-7; perhaps TRBD1 as D (5 bases). The CDR3 runs to 14 residues. Trimming took 0 bases from V and 6 from J, leaving 13 bases between them. The germline V gene has CDR1 SGDLS and CDR2 YYNGEE. The CDR3 loop reads CASSVDQGGTEQYF. The CDR3 DNA is TGTGCCAGCAGCGTAGATCAGGGTGGAACCGAGCAGTACTTC.

The chain recombines TRBV29-1 with TRBJ1-1, with TRBD1 matching 10 bases. The germline gives CDR1 SQVTM, CDR2 ANQGSEA. The CDR3 covers 13 residues. CDR3 residues: CSCSGTGVTEAFF. CDR3 DNA: TGCAGTTGCTCCGGGACAGGGGTTACTGAAGCTTTCTTT.

This chain uses TRBV3-1 (or the pseudogene TRBV3-2) with TRBJ2-3; D may be TRBD1 (6 bases). CDR1 and CDR2 from the germline V gene are LGHDT and YNNKEL (reference sequence). The CDR3 covers 13 residues. V was trimmed by 2 bases and J by 6 bases, leaving 9 bases between them. CDR3 bases: TGTGCCAGCAGCCAAATGGGGGCGGATACGCAGTATTTT. Its translation: CASSQMGADTQYF.